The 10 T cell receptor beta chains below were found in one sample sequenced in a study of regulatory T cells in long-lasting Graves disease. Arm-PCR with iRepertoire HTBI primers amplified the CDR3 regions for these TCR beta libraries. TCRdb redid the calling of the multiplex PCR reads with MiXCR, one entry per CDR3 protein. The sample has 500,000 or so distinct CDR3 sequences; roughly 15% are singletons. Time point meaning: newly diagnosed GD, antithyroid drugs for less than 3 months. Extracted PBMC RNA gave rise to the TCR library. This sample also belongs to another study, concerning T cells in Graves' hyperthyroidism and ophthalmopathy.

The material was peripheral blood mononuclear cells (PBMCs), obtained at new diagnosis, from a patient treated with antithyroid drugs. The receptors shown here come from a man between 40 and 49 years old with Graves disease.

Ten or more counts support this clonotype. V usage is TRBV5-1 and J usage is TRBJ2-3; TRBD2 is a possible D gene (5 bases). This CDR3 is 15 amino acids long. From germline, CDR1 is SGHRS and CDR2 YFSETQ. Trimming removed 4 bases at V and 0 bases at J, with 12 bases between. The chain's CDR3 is CASSQRTPSTDTQYF. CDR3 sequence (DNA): TGCGCCAGCAGCCAAAGGACTCCTAGCACAGATACGCAGTATTTT.

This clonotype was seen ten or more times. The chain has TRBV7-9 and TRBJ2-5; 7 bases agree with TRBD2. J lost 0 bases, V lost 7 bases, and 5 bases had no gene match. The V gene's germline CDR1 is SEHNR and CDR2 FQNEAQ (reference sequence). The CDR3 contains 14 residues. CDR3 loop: CASTRDYNQETQYF. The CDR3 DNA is TGTGCCAGCACCAGGGACTACAACCAAGAGACCCAGTACTTC.

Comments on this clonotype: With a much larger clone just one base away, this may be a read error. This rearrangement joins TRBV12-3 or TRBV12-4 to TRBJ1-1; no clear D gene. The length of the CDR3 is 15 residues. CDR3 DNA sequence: TGTGCCGGCAGTTTTCTGGCCTCCATGAACACTGAAGCTTTCTTT. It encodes CAGSFLASMNTEAFF.

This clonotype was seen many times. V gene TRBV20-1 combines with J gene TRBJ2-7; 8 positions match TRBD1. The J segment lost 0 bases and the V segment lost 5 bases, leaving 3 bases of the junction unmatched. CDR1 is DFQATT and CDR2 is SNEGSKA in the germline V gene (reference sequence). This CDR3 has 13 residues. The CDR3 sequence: CSALTGGSYEQYF. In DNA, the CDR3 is TGCAGTGCTCTTACAGGGGGCTCCTACGAGCAGTACTTC.

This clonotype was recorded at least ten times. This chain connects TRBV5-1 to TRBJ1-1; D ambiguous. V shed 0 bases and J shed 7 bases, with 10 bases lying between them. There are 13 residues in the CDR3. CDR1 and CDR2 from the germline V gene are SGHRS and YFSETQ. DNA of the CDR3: TGCGCCAGCAGCTTGGAAGCAGGCTATGAAGCTTTCTTT. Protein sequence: CASSLEAGYEAFF. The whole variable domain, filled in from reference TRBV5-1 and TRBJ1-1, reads KAGVTQTPRYLIKTRGQQVTLSCSPISGHRSVSWYQQTPGQGLQFLFEYFSETQRNKGNFPGRFSGRQFSNSRSEMNVSTLELGDSALYLCASSLEAGYEAFFGQGTRLTVV.

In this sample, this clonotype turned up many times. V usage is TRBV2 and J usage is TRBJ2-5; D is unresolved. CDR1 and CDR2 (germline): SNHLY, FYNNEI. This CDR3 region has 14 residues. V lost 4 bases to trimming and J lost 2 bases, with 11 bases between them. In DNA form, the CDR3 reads TGTGCCAGCAGTGTCGACCTCGGACAAGAGACCCAGTACTTC. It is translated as CASSVDLGQETQYF.

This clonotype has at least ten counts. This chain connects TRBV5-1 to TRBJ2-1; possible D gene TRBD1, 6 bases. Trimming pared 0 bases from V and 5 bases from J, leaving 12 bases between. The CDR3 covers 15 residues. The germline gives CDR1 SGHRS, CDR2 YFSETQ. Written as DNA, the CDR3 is TGCGCCAGCAGCTTGGACGGGACAAGAAACAATGAGCAGTTCTTC. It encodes CASSLDGTRNNEQFF.

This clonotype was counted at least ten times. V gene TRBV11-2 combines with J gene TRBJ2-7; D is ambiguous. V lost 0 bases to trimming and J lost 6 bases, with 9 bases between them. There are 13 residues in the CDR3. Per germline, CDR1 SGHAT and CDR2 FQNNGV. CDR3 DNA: TGTGCCAGCAGCTTAGATCATTTAGTCGAGCAGTACTTC. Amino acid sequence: CASSLDHLVEQYF.

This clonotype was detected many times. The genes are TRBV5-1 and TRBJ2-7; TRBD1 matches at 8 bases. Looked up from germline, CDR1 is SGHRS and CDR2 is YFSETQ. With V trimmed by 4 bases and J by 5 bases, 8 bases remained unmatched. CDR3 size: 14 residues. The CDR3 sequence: CASSPSDRANEQYF. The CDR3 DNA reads TGCGCCAGCAGCCCCTCGGACAGGGCCAACGAGCAGTACTTC.

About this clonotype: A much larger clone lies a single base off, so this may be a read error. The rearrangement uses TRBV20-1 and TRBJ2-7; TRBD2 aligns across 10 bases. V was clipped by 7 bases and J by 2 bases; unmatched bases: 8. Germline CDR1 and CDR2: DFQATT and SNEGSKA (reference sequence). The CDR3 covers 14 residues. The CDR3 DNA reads TGCAGTGTGAGTCTAGCGGGGGCCCCCTACGAGCAGTACTTC. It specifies CSVSLAGAPYEQYF.